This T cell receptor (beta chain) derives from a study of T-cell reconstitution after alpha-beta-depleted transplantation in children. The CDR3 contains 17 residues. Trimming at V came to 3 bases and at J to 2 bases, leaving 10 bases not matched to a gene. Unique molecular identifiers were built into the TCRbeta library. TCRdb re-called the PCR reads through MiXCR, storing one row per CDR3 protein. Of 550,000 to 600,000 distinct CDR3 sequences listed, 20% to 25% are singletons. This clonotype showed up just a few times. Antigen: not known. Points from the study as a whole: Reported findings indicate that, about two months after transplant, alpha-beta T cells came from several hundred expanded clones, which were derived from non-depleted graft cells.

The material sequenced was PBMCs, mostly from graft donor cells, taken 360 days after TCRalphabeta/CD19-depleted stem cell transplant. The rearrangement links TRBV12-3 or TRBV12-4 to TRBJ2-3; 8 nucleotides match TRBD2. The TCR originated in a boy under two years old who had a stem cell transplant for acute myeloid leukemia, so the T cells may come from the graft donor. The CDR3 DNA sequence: TGTGCCAGCAGTTTTCGGGGCGGGGGGACTATCACAGATACGCAGTATTTT. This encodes CASSFRGGGTITDTQYF.